The 13 T cell receptor beta chains below come from one sample, sequenced in a study of blood T cell repertoires in COVID-19. The table came from immunoSEQ multiplex PCR; TCRdb's copy has only in-frame clones and leaves some out. The sample consists of 80,000 to 90,000 clones, about 83% of them appearing once. Sequenced sample: peripheral blood. Every receptor here comes from a woman aged 70 to 79 with acute or convalescent COVID-19.

V is TRBV7-2 and J is TRBJ2-5, with a tentative D call TRBD1 (5 bases). From germline, CDR1 is SGHTA and CDR2 FQGNSA. V was clipped by 1 base and J by 4 bases, with 13 bases between them. The CDR3 is 15 residues long. The CDR3 is CASSLVRQIAETQYF. In DNA form, the CDR3 reads TGTGCCAGCAGCTTAGTGCGACAGATTGCAGAGACCCAGTACTTC.

The V and J genes are TRBV2 and TRBJ2-5; D may be TRBD1 (5 bases). Trimming took 8 bases from V and 6 from J, leaving 19 bases between them. CDR1 is SNHLY, CDR2 FYNNEI, per germline. The CDR3 is made up of 14 amino acids. In DNA form, the CDR3 reads TGTGCCAGCTATTTAAGCAGGGCCGCGAAGACCCAGTACTTC. This encodes CASYLSRAAKTQYF.

This clone has only one observation. V and J are TRBV7-9 and TRBJ2-5; D remains ambiguous. This CDR3 region has 15 residues. CDR1 is SEHNR, CDR2 FQNEAQ, per germline (reference sequence). The V end was cut by 2 bases, the J end by 5 bases, with 15 bases between. CDR3 residues: CASSLFATKEETQYF. The DNA for the CDR3 is TGTGCCAGCAGCTTATTCGCGACCAAGGAGGAGACCCAGTACTTC.

The genes are TRBV29-1 and TRBJ1-1; 7 bases match TRBD1. Germline CDR1 is SQVTM and CDR2 is ANQGSEA. The CDR3 is 10 residues long. J gave up 12 bases and V 6 bases, and 7 bases lay outside the gene matches. The CDR3 protein is CSVHDRAPFF. As DNA, the CDR3 is TGCAGCGTCCACGACAGGGCCCCTTTCTTT.

The chain recombines TRBV3-1 (or the pseudogene TRBV3-2) with TRBJ1-2; 7 bases match TRBD1. Per the germline V gene, CDR1 is LGHDT and CDR2 is YNNKEL (reference sequence). The CDR3 totals 15 residues. V was clipped by 3 bases and J by 5 bases; unmatched bases: 9. CDR3 residues: CASSQGQTGIYGYTF. The CDR3 nucleotides are TGTGCCAGCAGCCAGGGACAGACAGGGATATATGGCTACACCTTC.

V usage is TRBV9 and J usage is TRBJ2-3; D is possibly TRBD1 (5 bases). The CDR3 length is 13 residues. Trimming took off 3 bases at V and 3 bases at J, with 8 bases between the two ends. Germline CDR1 SGDLS, CDR2 YYNGEE. CDR3 residues: CASSAAGTDTQYF. The CDR3 bases are TGTGCCAGCAGCGCGGCAGGGACAGATACGCAGTATTTT.

The chain carries TRBV23-1 and TRBJ2-3; TRBD2 is a possible D gene (6 bases). TRBV23-1 is treated as an ORF (open reading frame) with a function not yet certain. V dropped 4 bases and J dropped 4 bases, with 15 bases sitting between them. The CDR3 totals 15 residues. DNA of the CDR3: TGCGCCAGCAGTCGGCAGACTAGTGAACCAGATACGCAGTATTTT. Translation gives CASSRQTSEPDTQYF.

The rearrangement joins TRBV27 to TRBJ2-1; 7 positions agree with TRBD2. The CDR3 extends over 16 amino acids. V shed 5 bases and J 4 bases; nucleotides not matched to a gene: 11. CDR1 is MNHEY and CDR2 is SMNVEV in the germline V gene (reference sequence). The CDR3 loop is CASSPLAGGFYNEQFF. The CDR3 DNA is TGTGCCAGCAGTCCCTTAGCGGGTGGGTTTTACAATGAGCAGTTCTTC.

The chain is built from TRBV6-2 or TRBV6-3 and TRBJ2-1; D possibly corresponds to TRBD1 (5 bases). This CDR3 has 15 amino acids. Germline assignment: CDR1 MNHEY and CDR2 SVGEGT. The V end was cut by 1 base, the J end by 9 bases, with 16 bases between. The DNA for the CDR3 is TGTGCCAGCAGTTACTTTGTATTTGGACAATTTGAGCAGTTCTTC. It codes for CASSYFVFGQFEQFF.

The chain is built from TRBV2 and TRBJ2-1; 11 bases agree with TRBD2. Per germline, CDR1 SNHLY and CDR2 FYNNEI. The length of the CDR3 is 16 residues. V was pared by 4 bases and J by 9 bases, with 11 bases of the junction left unmatched. The CDR3 sequence is CASSGWVAGGLREQFF. CDR3 sequence (DNA): TGTGCCAGCAGTGGTTGGGTAGCGGGGGGGCTCCGTGAGCAGTTCTTC.

The chain couples TRBV3-1 (or the pseudogene TRBV3-2) to TRBJ2-2; 7 bases align to TRBD1. This CDR3 spans 13 amino acids. Per the germline V gene, CDR1 is LGHDT and CDR2 is YNNKEL (reference sequence). V was pared by 2 bases and J by 7 bases, with 1 base of the junction left unmatched. Written as DNA, the CDR3 is TGTGCCAGCAGCCAACAGGGGGTCGGGGAGCTGTTTTTT. Residues: CASSQQGVGELFF.

The chain is built from TRBV6-6 and TRBJ2-3, with D unclear. Germline lookup yields CDR1 MNHNY and CDR2 SVGAGI (reference sequence). CDR3 length: 15 amino acids. The ends were cut back, 6 bases at V and 0 bases at J, with 13 bases in the middle. The CDR3 protein is CASSTFRPSTDTQYF. The DNA of the CDR3 is TGTGCCAGCAGCACCTTCAGGCCTAGCACAGATACGCAGTATTTT.

V and J are TRBV4-1 and TRBJ1-2; D possibly corresponds to TRBD1 (5 bases). The CDR3 is 16 amino acids. The ends were cut back, 2 bases at V and 0 bases at J, with 13 bases in the middle. Germline CDR1 is MGHRA and CDR2 is YSYEKL. CDR3 in DNA: TGCGCCAGCAGCCAATTCTGGCAGACAGCTAACTATGGCTACACCTTC. Encoded protein: CASSQFWQTANYGYTF.